The entry below describes one T cell receptor (beta chain). The antigen remains unidentified. The data stem from a study of PD-1 blockade in mismatch repair-deficient tumors. General study points: Tumor-resident clones, often undetectable pretreatment in blood, expanded then contracted after pembrolizumab.

Assay: immunoSEQ multiplex PCR; the TCRdb copy retains only in-frame clones and omits some. The repertoire holds tens of thousands of clones, with approximately 84% as singletons. V shed 5 bases, J shed 5 bases, and the junction held 2 bases outside the gene matches. Germline CDR1 SGHVS, CDR2 FQNEAQ. This CDR3 spans 14 amino acids. The TCR-sequenced patients were a few responders to pembrolizumab. The specimen comprised PBMCs, sampled before pembrolizumab treatment. The rearrangement uses TRBV7-8 and TRBJ1-4; TRBD1 matches at 10 bases. This clonotype originated in an adult with mismatch repair-deficient cancer. The CDR3 DNA is TGTGCCAGCAGCCGGGGACAGGGGAATGAAAAACTGTTTTTT. Translating it yields CASSRGQGNEKLFF.